This TCR beta chain emerged from a study of patients and donors after allogeneic stem cell transplantation. Germline assignment: CDR1 SGHAT and CDR2 FQNNGV. Trimming cost V 2 bases and J 10 bases, with 8 bases left between them. This CDR3 has 11 residues. This clonotype was picked up a small number of times. TCRdb reanalysed the RT-PCR reads using MiXCR and keeps one entry per CDR3 protein. The sample shows 400,000 to 500,000 distinct CDR3 sequences, approximately 16% of them seen only once. Sequencing was carried out using blood, either unsorted or a sorted T cell fraction (not recorded which). The clonotype was recovered from a human donor who was either an allogeneic HSCT recipient or a stem cell or donor lymphocyte infusion donor (not recorded which). It is not recorded whose cells these are; they may come from a transplant donor. The chain joins TRBV11-2 to TRBJ1-2; a possible D gene is TRBD1 (6 bases). The DNA of the CDR3 is TGTGCCAGCAGCTTAAGGGGGTACTACACCTTC. Translated: CASSLRGYYTF.